This record covers a single T cell receptor beta chain. This clone's antigen is unknown. The CDR3 end shows no conserved phenylalanine or tryptophan, and so a read error is likely. The DNA is left out, because the CDR3 cannot be placed on it with certainty; the CDR3 is given as TCRdb lists it. TCRbeta CDR3 regions were amplified from genomic DNA using the immunoSEQ Assay, a bias-controlled multiplex PCR. In the original analysis: The number of nucleated cells in each sample was estimated by amplification of reference gene primers within the assay. To quantify the absolute abundance of each unique TCRbeta CDR3 rearrangement, sequence reads were collapsed and filtered. For each sample, productive Simpson clonality was calculated as the square root of Simpson's diversity index over productive rearrangements. Drawn from immuneACCESS, this table holds only the in-frame rearrangements with V and J called that TCRdb kept. Clones are partly lost; checked studies trace under half to an unresolved V gene and leave the rest unexplained. That table is the source of V, J and clone size, and D and trimming were worked out from the DNA. The sample data list about 97,000 clones, and around 87% of these were observed just once. The top ten constitute roughly 12% of the sample.

This specimen belongs to a study of blood T cell repertoires in COVID-19 (dated by TCRdb to the early 2020s). Context from the whole study: Samples from collaborators originated in the United States, Italy and Spain and spanned both the acute and convalescent phases of COVID-19. The material from the prospective study consisted of cDNA or gDNA derived from T cells, B-cell-depleted T cells, or PBMCs. Deeply sampled blood TCRbeta repertoires from subjects exposed to, actively infected with, or recovered from COVID-19 were included in the dataset. A freely available public database, intended as a resource for researchers studying the immune response to SARS-CoV-2, is where the repertoires were released. Samples were obtained from the ongoing ImmuneRACE study (first 160 participants) and from 1,254 subjects provided by 6 global collaborators. The sample metadata nearly always contained a de-identified subject ID, COVID-19 status, age in years and sex. Where HLA class I and class II types were available, the types were taken from metadata supplied by the sample provider, not from assay-based typing.

The collaborating institutions used their own protocols to collect whole blood in K2EDTA tubes. For TCRbeta analysis, collaborators shipped samples as frozen whole blood, isolated PBMCs, or DNA extracted from either of those sample types. The CDR3 has 14 residues if both end residues are counted. CDR1 MGHRA and CDR2 YSYEKL are derived from the germline V gene. What the authors observed across the whole study: The amount of clinical and demographic metadata varied by source and participant and was provided uncurated.

The origin of this receptor is a young woman with acute or convalescent COVID-19. The chain was built from TRBV4-1 and TRBJ2-3; TRBD2 reflects the table's D call only, with no check against the DNA. The sequenced sample was peripheral blood. The CDR3 has the sequence CASSQVGTSGVVVV.